This entry is about one T cell receptor (beta chain). The antigen is undetermined. The sample originates from a study of shared clonotypes between healthy human individuals. Findings of the study overall: Sampling covered nothing but blood. Tissue TCR repertoires likely differ from those found in blood.

Germline values: CDR1 MNHNS, CDR2 SASEGT. The V and J ends lost 5 bases and 4 bases respectively, with 12 bases between them. The CDR3 is 14 amino acids. The protocol was immunoSEQ multiplex PCR, while the TCRdb copy is restricted to in-frame clones and leaves out a portion. The data contain roughly 2.6 million clones, just over 90% of them singletons. The donors, all of them Caucasian adults, lived in Nashville, Tennessee. This receptor was obtained from a man aged 18 to 35 in good health. The sequenced material came from naive CD4+ T cells sorted from blood. Subset meaning: CD45RA+ positively selected. The chain recombines TRBV6-1 with TRBJ2-1, with unresolved D. The DNA for the CDR3 is TGTGCCAGCAGTAATCCCCCCGCTTACAATGAGCAGTTCTTC. Translation: CASSNPPAYNEQFF.